This T cell receptor (beta chain) is drawn from a study of CD8+ T cells in alopecia areata. Study context: Skin was taken from roughly 6-12-month-old C3H/HeJ graft donors that had spontaneous alopecia and grafted onto approximately 6-10-week-old female C3H/HeJ mice.

CDR3 length: 13 residues. Germline loops: CDR1 NNHNN, CDR2 SYGAGS (reference sequence). The ends were cut back, 3 bases at V and 5 bases at J, with 9 bases in the middle. The pooled cutaneous lymph node cells were sorted using several markers (CD4, CD8alpha, NKG2D, NKG2ACE and others). cDNA reverse transcribed from extracted RNA served as the sequencing template. Sequencing used immunoSEQ multiplex PCR; TCRdb keeps in-frame clones, though not all of them. The sample yields more than 250,000 clones, without any singletons. Findings and caveats of the study: Among the cells sequenced in scalp samples are also the resident alphabeta T cells of normal skin. With patients, TCR sharing proved less clear than in mice, a difference possibly related to HLA.

This clone was detected a few times. Its antigen is currently unknown. All gene names here are mouse names. The read ends 4 residues before the CDR3 terminus; that terminus is restored from the germline J gene. This clonotype originated in a C3H/HeJ mouse with alopecia areata. The mouse strain carries the MHC haplotype H2-k. Specimen: CD4+ T cells sorted from a lymph node. The chain is built from TRBV13-2 and TRBJ2-1, with D tentatively TRBD2 (6 bases). The CDR3 DNA, read in part, is TGTGCCAGCGGTGGGGGGGTTAATGCT. Protein product: CASGGGVNA. The entire CDR3 sequence reads CASGGGVNAEQFF.